This T cell receptor (beta chain) stems from a study of blood T cell repertoires in COVID-19. Study overall: Spain, Italy and the United States supplied samples that represented acute and convalescent COVID-19.

Repertoires were generated with immunoSEQ multiplex PCR, while TCRdb's copy carries only in-frame clones and drops some. Here the sample spans some 13,000 clones, roughly 83% being singletons. V gave up 1 base and J gave up 7 bases, with 5 bases separating them. The CDR3 runs 12 residues. Looked up from germline, CDR1 is SEHNR and CDR2 is FQNEAQ (reference sequence). Sequenced input: peripheral blood. This TCR was sampled from a man aged 35-49 years with active or convalescent COVID-19. This chain links TRBV7-9 with TRBJ1-5; D is ambiguous. The CDR3 DNA is TGTGCCAGCAGCTTAGGGAGCCAGCCCCAGCATTTT. Protein: CASSLGSQPQHF.